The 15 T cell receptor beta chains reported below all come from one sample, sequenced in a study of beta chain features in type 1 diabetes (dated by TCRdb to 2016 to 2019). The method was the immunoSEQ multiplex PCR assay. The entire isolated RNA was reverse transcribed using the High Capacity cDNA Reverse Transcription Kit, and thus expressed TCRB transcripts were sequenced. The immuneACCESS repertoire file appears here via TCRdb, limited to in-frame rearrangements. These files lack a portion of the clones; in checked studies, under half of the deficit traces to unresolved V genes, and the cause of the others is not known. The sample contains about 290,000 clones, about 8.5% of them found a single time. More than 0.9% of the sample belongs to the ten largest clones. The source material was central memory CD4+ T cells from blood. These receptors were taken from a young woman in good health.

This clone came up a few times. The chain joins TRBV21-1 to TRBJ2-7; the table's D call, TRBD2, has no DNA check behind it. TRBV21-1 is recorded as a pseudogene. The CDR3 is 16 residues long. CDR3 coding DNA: TGTGCCAGCAGCAGCCCCCTCCTCGGTAGCACCTACGAGCAGTACGTC. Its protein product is CASSSPLLGSTYEQYV.

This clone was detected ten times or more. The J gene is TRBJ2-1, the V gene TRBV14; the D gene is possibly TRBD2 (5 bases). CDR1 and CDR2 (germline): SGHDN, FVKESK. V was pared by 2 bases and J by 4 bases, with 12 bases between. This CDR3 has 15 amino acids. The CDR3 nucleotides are TGTGCCAGCAGCCAATATCGGGGTGGTTACAATGAGCAGTTCTTC. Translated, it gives CASSQYRGGYNEQFF.

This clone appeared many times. This chain's CDR3 is CSARQGFAEAFF. The DNA for the CDR3 is TGCAGCGCAAGACAGGGTTTTGCGGAAGCTTTCTTT. V is TRBV29-1 and J is TRBJ1-1; 7 bases match TRBD1. This CDR3 is 12 amino acids long. CDR1 and CDR2 (germline): SQVTM, ANQGSEA. V shed 7 bases and J 8 bases; nucleotides not matched to a gene: 10.

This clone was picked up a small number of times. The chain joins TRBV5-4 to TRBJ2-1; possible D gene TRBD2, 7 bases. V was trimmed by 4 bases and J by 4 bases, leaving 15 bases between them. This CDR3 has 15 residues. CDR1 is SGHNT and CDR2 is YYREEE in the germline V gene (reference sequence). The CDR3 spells CASSPQGGFYNEQFF. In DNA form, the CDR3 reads TGTGCCAGCAGCCCACAGGGAGGGTTTTACAATGAGCAGTTCTTC.

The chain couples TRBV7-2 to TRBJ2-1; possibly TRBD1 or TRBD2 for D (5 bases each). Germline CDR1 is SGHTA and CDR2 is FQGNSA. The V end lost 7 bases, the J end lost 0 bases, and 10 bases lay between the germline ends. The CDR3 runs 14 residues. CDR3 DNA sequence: TGTGCCAGCACCTACGGGACCTCCTACAATGAGCAGTTCTTC. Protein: CASTYGTSYNEQFF.

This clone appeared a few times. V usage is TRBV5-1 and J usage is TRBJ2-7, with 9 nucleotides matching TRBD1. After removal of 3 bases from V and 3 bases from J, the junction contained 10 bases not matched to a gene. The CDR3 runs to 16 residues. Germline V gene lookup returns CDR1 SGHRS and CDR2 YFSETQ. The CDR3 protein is CASSSGQGNYYYEQYV. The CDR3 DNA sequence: TGCGCCAGCAGCTCTGGACAGGGGAACTACTACTACGAGCAGTACGTC.

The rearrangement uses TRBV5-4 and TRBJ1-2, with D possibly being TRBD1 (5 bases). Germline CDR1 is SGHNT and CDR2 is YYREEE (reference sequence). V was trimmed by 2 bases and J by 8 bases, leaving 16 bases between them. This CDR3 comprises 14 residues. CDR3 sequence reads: CASSFRGGKVGYTF. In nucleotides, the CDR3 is TGTGCCAGCAGCTTTCGGGGCGGGAAAGTCGGCTACACCTTC.

The CDR3 protein is CASSARGAHTDTQYF. The CDR3 DNA sequence: TGTGCCAGCAGTGCTCGGGGGGCCCACACAGATACGCAGTATTTT. J is TRBJ2-3 and V is TRBV2; weak D call: TRBD2 (7 bases). This CDR3 has 15 residues. V gave up 4 bases and J gave up 2 bases, with 13 bases separating them. The germline gives CDR1 SNHLY, CDR2 FYNNEI.

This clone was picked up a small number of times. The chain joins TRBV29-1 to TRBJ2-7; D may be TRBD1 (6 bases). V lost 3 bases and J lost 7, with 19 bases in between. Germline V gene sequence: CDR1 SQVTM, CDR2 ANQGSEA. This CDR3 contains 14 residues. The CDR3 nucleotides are TGCAGCGTTGATACAGGGAAAGGGGTGGAAGAGCAGTACTTC. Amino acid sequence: CSVDTGKGVEEQYF.

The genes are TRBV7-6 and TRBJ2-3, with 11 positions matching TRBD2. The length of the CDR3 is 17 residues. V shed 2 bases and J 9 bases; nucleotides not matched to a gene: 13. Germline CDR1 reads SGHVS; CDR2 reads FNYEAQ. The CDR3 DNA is TGTGCCAGCAGCTTACTTCAGCTAGCGGGGGGAAGGGGCACGCAGTATTTT. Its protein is CASSLLQLAGGRGTQYF.

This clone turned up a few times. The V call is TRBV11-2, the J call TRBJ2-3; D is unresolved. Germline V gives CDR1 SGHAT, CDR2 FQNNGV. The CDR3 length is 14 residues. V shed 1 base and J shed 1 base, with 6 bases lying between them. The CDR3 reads CASSLALRTDTQYF. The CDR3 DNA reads TGTGCCAGCAGCTTAGCGCTTCGCACAGATACGCAGTATTTT. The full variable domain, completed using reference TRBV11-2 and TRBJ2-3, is EAGVAQSPRYKIIEKRQSVAFWCNPISGHATLYWYQQILGQGPKLLIQFQNNGVVDDSQLPKDRFSAERLKGVDSTLKIQPAKLEDSAVYLCASSLALRTDTQYFGPGTRLTVL.

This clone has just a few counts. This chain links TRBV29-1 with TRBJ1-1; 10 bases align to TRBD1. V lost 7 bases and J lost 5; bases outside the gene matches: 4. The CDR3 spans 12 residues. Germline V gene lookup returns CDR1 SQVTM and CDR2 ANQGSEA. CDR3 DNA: TGCAGCGCAGGGACAGGGGATACTGAAGCTTTCTTT. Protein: CSAGTGDTEAFF.

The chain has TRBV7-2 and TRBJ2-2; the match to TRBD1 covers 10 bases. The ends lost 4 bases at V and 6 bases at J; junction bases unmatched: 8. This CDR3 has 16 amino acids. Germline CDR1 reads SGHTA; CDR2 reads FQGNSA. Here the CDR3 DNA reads TGTGCCAGCAGCTCTCGACAGGGGGCTTTCGCCGGGGAGCTGTTTTTT. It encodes CASSSRQGAFAGELFF.

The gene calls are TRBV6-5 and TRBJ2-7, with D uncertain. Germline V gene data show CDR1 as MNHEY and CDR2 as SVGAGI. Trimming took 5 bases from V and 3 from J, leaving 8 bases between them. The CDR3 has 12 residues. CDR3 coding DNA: TGTGCCAGCAGTCACGAGCGCTACGAGCAGTACTTC. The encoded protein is CASSHERYEQYF.

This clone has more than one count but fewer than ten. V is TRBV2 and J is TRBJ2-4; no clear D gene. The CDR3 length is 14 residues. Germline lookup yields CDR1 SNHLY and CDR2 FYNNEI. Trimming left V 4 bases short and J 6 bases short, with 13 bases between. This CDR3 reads CASSAARVTNIQYF. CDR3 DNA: TGTGCCAGCAGTGCAGCGCGAGTCACAAACATTCAGTACTTC.